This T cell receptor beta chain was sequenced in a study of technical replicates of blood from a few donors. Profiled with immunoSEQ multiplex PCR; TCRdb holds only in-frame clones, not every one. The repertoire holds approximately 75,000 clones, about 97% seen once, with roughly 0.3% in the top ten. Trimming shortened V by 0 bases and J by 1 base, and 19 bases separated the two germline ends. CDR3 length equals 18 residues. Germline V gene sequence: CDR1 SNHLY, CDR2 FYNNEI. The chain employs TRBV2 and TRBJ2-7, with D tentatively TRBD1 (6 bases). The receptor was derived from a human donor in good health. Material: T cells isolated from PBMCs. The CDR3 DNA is TGTGCCAGCAGTGAAGCGCTTCCCACCGGACAGCTATCCTACGAGCAGTACTTC. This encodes CASSEALPTGQLSYEQYF.